The 21 T cell receptor beta chains below all came from one sample that was sequenced in a study of cytomegalovirus exposure and HLA in healthy donors (dated 2017 in TCRdb). The library was obtained by the immunoSEQ multiplex PCR assay. A mixture of 60 forward primers for TCR Vbeta segments and 13 reverse primers for TCR Jbeta segments was used in the multiplex PCR. The immuneACCESS repertoire file appears here via TCRdb, limited to in-frame rearrangements. These files lack a portion of the clones; in checked studies, under half of the deficit traces to unresolved V genes, and the cause of the others is not known. This sample holds roughly 140,000 clones; more than 65% were observed only once. Around 6.1% of the sample is held by the ten biggest clonotypes. The sample taken for sequencing was PBMCs. Every receptor here comes from a man aged 30 to 39 in good health and CMV-seropositive.

As for this clone: Its ends do not fully match the called genes, so a read error is possible. The chain links TRBV27 to TRBJ2-5; D unresolved. The CDR3 length is 15 residues. Germline V gene lookup returns CDR1 MNHEY and CDR2 SMNVEV (reference sequence). CDR3 DNA: TGTGCCAGCAGTTTAGGGCAGCCCCTCGGTGAGACCCGGTACTTC. Its translation: CASSLGQPLGETRYF.

The CDR3 bases are TGTGCCAGCAGTTACTCGGGGAGGGGCTACACCTTC. Amino acid sequence: CASSYSGRGYTF. The chain employs TRBV6-6 and TRBJ1-2; D remains unclear. Trimming removed 0 bases from V and 8 bases from J, with 7 bases in between. CDR3 length equals 12 residues. Germline CDR1 MNHNY, CDR2 SVGAGI (reference sequence).

Note on this clone: The junction and the germline gene differ at one end; a read error may be behind it. In DNA, the CDR3 is TGTGCCAGTAGAATAGGGGGCAGAATGAACACTGAAGCTTTCTTT. As protein: CASRIGGRMNTEAFF. The chain links TRBV19 to TRBJ1-1; the match to TRBD1 covers 7 bases. The germline CDR1 and CDR2 sequences are LNHDA and SQIVND (reference sequence). CDR3 length: 15 amino acids.

J is TRBJ1-1 and V is TRBV5-1; D is possibly TRBD1 (6 bases). Germline CDR1 and CDR2: SGHRS and YFSETQ. This CDR3 contains 15 residues. Trimming pared 6 bases from V and 0 bases from J, leaving 15 bases between. DNA for the CDR3: TGCGCCAGCAAGGGGGGGGATGGGGTGAACACTGAAGCTTTCTTT. It specifies CASKGGDGVNTEAFF.

This clone was seen more than once but under ten times. The V gene is TRBV19, the J gene TRBJ2-1, with D possibly TRBD2 on 5 matching bases. Between the trimmed V and J ends, which lost 5 bases and 3 bases, there was a span of 14 bases. Germline V CDR1 and CDR2: LNHDA, SQIVND (reference sequence). The CDR3 has 15 residues. The CDR3 nucleotides are TGTGCCAGTAGTGTCGGACTGAACAGCTACAATGAGCAGTTCTTC. This gives the protein CASSVGLNSYNEQFF.

The chain is built from TRBV30 and TRBJ2-4; D not resolved. The CDR3 runs to 12 residues. The ends were cut back, 7 bases at V and 1 base at J, with 8 bases in the middle. Germline V CDR1 and CDR2: GTSNPN, SVGIG (reference sequence). The CDR3 region is CAYDGAKNIQYF. The CDR3 DNA sequence: TGTGCCTATGACGGGGCCAAAAACATTCAGTACTTC.

For the CDR3, the DNA is TGCGCCAGCAGCTCGAGCATCACTAGCGGGAGCCCGTACGAGCAGTACTTC. This gives the protein CASSSSITSGSPYEQYF. This chain joins TRBV5-1 and TRBJ2-7; the match to TRBD2 covers 11 bases. Germline lookup yields CDR1 SGHRS and CDR2 YFSETQ. After removal of 3 bases from V and 4 bases from J, the junction contained 12 bases not matched to a gene. This CDR3 is built from 17 residues.

In its sample, this clone was seen a few times. The rearrangement uses TRBV7-6 and TRBJ2-4, with D maybe TRBD1 (5 bases). This CDR3 has 14 residues. Germline V lookup: CDR1 SGHVS, CDR2 FNYEAQ. The V end lost 1 base, the J end lost 6 bases, and 10 bases lay between the germline ends. CDR3 in DNA: TGTGCCAGCAGCTTAGGGGGTCAGGGAAACATTCAGTACTTC. Translated: CASSLGGQGNIQYF.

The CDR3 bases are TGTGCCAGCAGCCCTCCGGGGGTTATATACGAGCAGTACTTC. This encodes CASSPPGVIYEQYF. The chain has TRBV28 and TRBJ2-7; D is possibly TRBD2 (6 bases). V was pared by 6 bases and J by 4 bases, with 16 bases between. Germline V gives CDR1 MDHEN, CDR2 SYDVKM. This CDR3 has 14 amino acids.

The rearrangement joins TRBV7-6 to TRBJ2-2; TRBD2 matches 10 bases. J was trimmed by 5 bases and V by 5 bases; bases with no gene match: 5. This CDR3 is 15 amino acids long. Germline loops: CDR1 SGHVS, CDR2 FNYEAQ. CDR3 nucleotides: TGTGCCAGCAGCCCGAGCGGGGGGGCGACCGGGGAGCTGTTTTTT. Its protein product is CASSPSGGATGELFF.

This rearrangement joins TRBV6-1 to TRBJ2-4; 9 positions match TRBD1. Germline trimming cut 6 bases from V and 7 bases from J; bases unmatched to any gene: 10. The CDR3 totals 15 residues. The germline CDR1 and CDR2 sequences are MNHNS and SASEGT. Here the CDR3 reads CASREVAGQGNIQYF. As DNA, the CDR3 is TGTGCCAGCAGGGAGGTCGCAGGACAGGGGAACATTCAGTACTTC.

This clone was counted once. The chain couples TRBV5-1 to TRBJ2-7; D is possibly TRBD1 (6 bases). Germline V gene sequence: CDR1 SGHRS, CDR2 YFSETQ. The CDR3 has 12 residues. V was pared by 0 bases and J by 8 bases, with 9 bases between. CDR3 nucleotide sequence: TGCGCCAGCAGCTTGGAGGGGGAGCAGCAGTACTTC. This translates into CASSLEGEQQYF.

The gene calls are TRBV19 and TRBJ2-7; 8 nucleotides agree with TRBD1. The CDR3 loop spans 13 amino acids. With 8 bases clipped from V and 4 bases from J, the junction kept 7 bases outside the gene matches. Germline V CDR1 and CDR2: LNHDA, SQIVND (reference sequence). CDR3 sequence reads: CASSGQGWYEQYF. The CDR3 DNA reads as TGTGCCAGTTCCGGACAGGGATGGTACGAGCAGTACTTC. The variable domain in full, with the rest retrieved from reference TRBV19 and TRBJ2-7, is DGGITQSPKYLFRKEGQNVTLSCEQNLNHDAMYWYRQDPGQGLRLIYYSQIVNDFQKGDIAEGYSVSREKKESFPLTVTSAQKNPTAFYLCASSGQGWYEQYFGPGTRLTVT.

This clone came up once. The J gene is TRBJ1-2, the V gene TRBV28; D unresolved. In germline, CDR1 is MDHEN, CDR2 SYDVKM. The CDR3 spans 12 residues. V lost 10 bases and J lost 2, with 11 bases in between. In nucleotides, the CDR3 is TGTGCCACAAATTGGCAGAACTATGGCTACACCTTC. The encoded protein is CATNWQNYGYTF.

V and J are TRBV5-1 and TRBJ2-2, with D perhaps matching TRBD1 (6 bases). CDR1 SGHRS and CDR2 YFSETQ come from the germline V gene. Trimming took off 4 bases at V and 0 bases at J, with 13 bases between the two ends. The CDR3 is made up of 16 amino acids. DNA for the CDR3: TGCGCCAGCAGCCATAGACAGGCCTCGAACACCGGGGAGCTGTTTTTT. Translating gives CASSHRQASNTGELFF.

V usage is TRBV19 and J usage is TRBJ1-4, with 7 bases that match TRBD1. The CDR3 is made up of 13 amino acids. The germline CDR1 and CDR2 sequences are LNHDA and SQIVND (reference sequence). Trimming cost V 7 bases and J 8 bases; bases outside gene matches: 7. The CDR3 loop is CASKPTGNEKLFF. CDR3 bases: TGTGCCAGTAAACCGACAGGGAACGAAAAACTGTTTTTT.

The chain couples TRBV6-5 to TRBJ2-1; 11 nucleotides agree with TRBD2. In germline, CDR1 is MNHEY, CDR2 SVGAGI. This CDR3 contains 16 residues. V dropped 1 base and J dropped 8; count of bases not matched to a gene: 7. DNA of the CDR3: TGTGCCAGCAGTTACTGGTTAGCGGGAGGGCCCTATGAGCAGTTCTTC. Its translation: CASSYWLAGGPYEQFF.

This chain links TRBV7-8 with TRBJ2-3; TRBD2 agrees at 7 bases. The CDR3 loop spans 19 amino acids. Germline V gene lookup returns CDR1 SGHVS and CDR2 FQNEAQ. Trimming cost V 1 base and J 4 bases; bases outside gene matches: 17. CDR3 loop: CASSLGRLASTTGPDTQYF. DNA of the CDR3: TGTGCCAGCAGCTTAGGCAGACTAGCTTCCACCACGGGGCCAGATACGCAGTATTTT.

CDR3 region: CASSLAMGQETYTF. For the CDR3, the DNA is TGTGCCAGCAGCTTGGCCATGGGACAGGAGACGTACACCTTC. The chain combines TRBV5-6 with TRBJ1-2; 8 bases are a match to TRBD1. The CDR3 covers 14 residues. CDR1 is SGHDT, CDR2 YYEEEE, per germline. Germline trimming cut 0 bases from V and 11 bases from J; bases unmatched to any gene: 9.

The chain carries TRBV6-5 and TRBJ1-2; 7 nucleotides agree with TRBD1. V lost 5 bases, J lost 8 bases, and 5 bases stayed unmatched. The germline V gene encodes CDR1 MNHEY and CDR2 SVGAGI. The CDR3 consists of 12 residues. CDR3 loop: CASSRTGGGYTF. The CDR3, as DNA: TGTGCCAGCAGTCGGACAGGCGGAGGCTACACCTTC.

The rearrangement uses TRBV18 and TRBJ2-7; D is possibly TRBD2 (5 bases). The germline V and J ends were trimmed by 3 bases and 4 bases, with 7 bases remaining between them. From germline, CDR1 is KGHSH and CDR2 LQKENI. CDR3 length: 12 amino acids. CDR3 bases: TGTGCCAGCTCACCCGGGGTATACGAGCAGTACTTC. The encoded protein is CASSPGVYEQYF.